Given below is one T cell receptor beta chain in context. The record originates from a study of T cell repertoires in cytomegalovirus infection. TCRdb used MiXCR to reprocess the reads, holding one entry per CDR3 protein. Altogether some 220,000 distinct CDR3 sequences are present, 9% to 15% being singletons, with the ten largest covering approximately 1.6%. The sequenced sample consisted of PBMCs. The receptor was derived from a human donor in good health (CMV status not recorded). Some clones in this sample may be carry-over from other donors' samples.

Here the CDR3 reads CASSIPPGSYNEQFF. The CDR3 region has the DNA TGTGCCAGTAGTATCCCCCCGGGCTCCTACAATGAGCAGTTCTTC. This sequence joins TRBV19 and TRBJ2-1; D gene uncertain. V lost 3 bases and J lost 0, with 9 bases in between. Germline V gene lookup returns CDR1 LNHDA and CDR2 SQIVND (reference sequence). The CDR3 contains 15 residues.